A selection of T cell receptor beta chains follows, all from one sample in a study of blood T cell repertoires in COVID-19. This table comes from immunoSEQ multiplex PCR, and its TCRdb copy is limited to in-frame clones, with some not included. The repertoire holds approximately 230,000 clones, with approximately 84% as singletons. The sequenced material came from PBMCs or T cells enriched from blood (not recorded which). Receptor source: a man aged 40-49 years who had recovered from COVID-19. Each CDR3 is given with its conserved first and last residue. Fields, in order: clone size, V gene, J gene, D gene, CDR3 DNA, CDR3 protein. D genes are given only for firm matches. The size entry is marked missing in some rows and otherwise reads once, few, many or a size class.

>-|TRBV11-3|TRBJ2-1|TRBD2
TGTGCCAGCAGCTCGGGGGAGGGCGAGCAGTTCTTC
CASSSGEGEQFF
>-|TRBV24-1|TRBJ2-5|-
TGTGCCTGCCAGGGCCTCCAAGAGACCCAGTACTTC
CACQGLQETQYF
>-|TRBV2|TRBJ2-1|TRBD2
TGTGCCAGCGAGAAGCTAGCGGGAGGAGGTGAGCAGTTCTTC
CASEKLAGGGEQFF
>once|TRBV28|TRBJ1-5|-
TGTGCCAGCAGTTTACTCCGGGACAAACATCAGCCCCAGCATTTT
CASSLLRDKHQPQHF
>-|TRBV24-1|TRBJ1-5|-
TGTGCCACCGATCCTGCAGTTCTTAGCAATCAGCCCCAGCATTTT
CATDPAVLSNQPQHF
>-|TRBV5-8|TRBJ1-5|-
TGTGCCAGCAGCTTGACCGGGTCACTGGTGAATCAGCCCCAGCATTTT
CASSLTGSLVNQPQHF
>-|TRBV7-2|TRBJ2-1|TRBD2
TGTGCCAGCAGCTCGCATCCGGGACTAGGACCGTTGATTGAGCAGTTCTTC
CASSSHPGLGPLIEQFF
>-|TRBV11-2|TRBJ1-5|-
TGTGCCAGCAGCGATGGAGGGGCCCATTGGCCCCAGCATTTT
CASSDGGAHWPQHF
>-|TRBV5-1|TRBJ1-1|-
TGCGCCAGCAGATCGGGGGTGAACACTGAAGCTTTCTTT
CASRSGVNTEAFF
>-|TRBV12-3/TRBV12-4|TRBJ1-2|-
TGTGCCAGCAGCCCAGGACAGAACTATGGCTACACCTTC
CASSPGQNYGYTF
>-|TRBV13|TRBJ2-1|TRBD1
TGTGCCAGCAGCTTAGGCTTCAGGGGGGTTATTGGACAGGGCTACAATTACAATGAGCAGTTCTTC
CASSLGFRGVIGQGYNYNEQFF
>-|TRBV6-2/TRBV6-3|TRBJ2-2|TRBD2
TGTGCCAGCAGTTACTGGCGGGGGGTCGGGGAGCTGTTTTTT
CASSYWRGVGELFF
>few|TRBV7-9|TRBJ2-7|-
TGTGCCAGCAGCCCACGGTTCGGGGGAGGTTCACTACATTACGAGCAGTACTTC
CASSPRFGGGSLHYEQYF
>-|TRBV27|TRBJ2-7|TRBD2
TGTGCCAGCAGTTTAGTTGGCGGGAGCACTCACGAGCAGTACTTC
CASSLVGGSTHEQYF
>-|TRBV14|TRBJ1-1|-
TGTGCCAGCAGCCAAGCTTCGTGGAGCACTGAAGCTTTCTTT
CASSQASWSTEAFF
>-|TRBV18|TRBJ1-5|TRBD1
TGTGCCAGCTCACCACCGGACAGGGGTAATCAGCCCCAGCATTTT
CASSPPDRGNQPQHF
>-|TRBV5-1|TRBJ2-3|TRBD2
TGCGCCAGCAGCTCTAGCGGTAGCACAGATACGCAGTATTTT
CASSSSGSTDTQYF
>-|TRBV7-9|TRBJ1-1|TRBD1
TGTGCCAGCAGCGCACAGACAGGGAGAACTGAAGCTTTCTTT
CASSAQTGRTEAFF
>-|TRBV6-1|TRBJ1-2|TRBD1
TGTGCCAGCAGTGAACGGCAGGGGGCCGGTCGGGACTATGGCTACACCTTC
CASSERQGAGRDYGYTF
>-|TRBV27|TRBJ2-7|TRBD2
TGTGCCAGCAGTCAACAGCGGGACCGACCCTACGAGCAGTACTTC
CASSQQRDRPYEQYF
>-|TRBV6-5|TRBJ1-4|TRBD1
TGTGCCAGCAGTTACACGGACAGGGGGGATGAAAAACTGTTTTTT
CASSYTDRGDEKLFF
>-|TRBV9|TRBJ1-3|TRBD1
TGTGCCAGCAGCGTAGATATTACAGGGGTGGGAAACACCATATATTTT
CASSVDITGVGNTIYF
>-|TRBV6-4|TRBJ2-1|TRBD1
TGTGCCAGCAGTCCGGGACAGAACAATGAGCAGTTCTTC
CASSPGQNNEQFF
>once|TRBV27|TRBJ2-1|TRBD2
TGTGCCAGCAGTTCCGGACTAGCGGGGCACAATGAGCAGTTCTTC
CASSSGLAGHNEQFF
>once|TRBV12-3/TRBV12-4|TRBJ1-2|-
TGTGCCAGCAGTCATCCAAACAGGGTCGGCTACACCTTC
CASSHPNRVGYTF
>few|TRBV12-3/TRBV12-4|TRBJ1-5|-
TGTGCCAGCAGTTTCGGGAATCAGCCCCAGCATTTT
CASSFGNQPQHF
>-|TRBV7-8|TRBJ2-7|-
TGTGCCAGCAGCCAACAGTTGACAGTTTGGCAGCAGTACTTC
CASSQQLTVWQQYF
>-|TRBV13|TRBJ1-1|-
TGTGCCAGCATTGTAAGGGGGAAGGGTATGAACACTGAAGCTTTCTTT
CASIVRGKGMNTEAFF
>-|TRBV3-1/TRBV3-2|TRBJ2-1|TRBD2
TGTGCCAGCAGCTTCAGCGGGGGGGACAATGAGCAGTTCTTC
CASSFSGGDNEQFF
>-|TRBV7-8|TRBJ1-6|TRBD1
TGTGCCAGCGGGACAGGGCTTGGTTCACCCCTCCACTTT
CASGTGLGSPLHF
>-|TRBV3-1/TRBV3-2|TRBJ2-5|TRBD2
TGTGCCAGCAGCCTCCCTAGCGGGAGGGATTACCCGGGAACCCAGTACTTC
CASSLPSGRDYPGTQYF
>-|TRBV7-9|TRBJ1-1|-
TGTGCCTGCCGGACAGATAACACTGAAGCTTTCTTT
CACRTDNTEAFF
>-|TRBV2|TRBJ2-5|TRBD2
TGTGCCAGCACTGCTAGCGGGAGTAGGGGGGAGACCCAGTACTTC
CASTASGSRGETQYF
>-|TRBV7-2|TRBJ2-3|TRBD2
TGTGCCAGCACCCACCCGGGCGGGGGGGGCACAGATACGCAGTATTTT
CASTHPGGGGTDTQYF
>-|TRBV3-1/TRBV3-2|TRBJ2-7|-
TGTGCCAGCAGCCAGGAGGCGCTAGCCCAAAATTACGAGCAGTACTTC
CASSQEALAQNYEQYF
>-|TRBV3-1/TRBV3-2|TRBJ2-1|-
TGTGCCAGCAGCCAAGGTTCTAGCTCCAATGAGCAGTTCTTC
CASSQGSSSNEQFF
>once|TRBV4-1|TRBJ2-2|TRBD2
TGCGCCAGCAGCCAAGTCCACACAGGGGGACTAGCGGGGAACGCCGGGGAGCTGTTTTTT
CASSQVHTGGLAGNAGELFF
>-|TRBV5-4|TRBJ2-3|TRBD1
TGTGCCAGCAGCTTGGACAGGGGGACAGATACGCAGTATTTT
CASSLDRGTDTQYF
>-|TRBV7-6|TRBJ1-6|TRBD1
TGTGCCAGCAGCTTAGCGACAGGGGATTCACCCCTCCACTTT
CASSLATGDSPLHF
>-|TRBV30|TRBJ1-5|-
TGTGCCTGGAGACAGGGAAGCAATCAGCCCCAGCATTTT
CAWRQGSNQPQHF
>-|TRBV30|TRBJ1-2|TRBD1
TGTGCCTGGAGGTGGGGACAGGGGAACTATGGCTACACCTTC
CAWRWGQGNYGYTF